This TCR beta chain was identified during a study of blood T cell repertoires in COVID-19. Study details: Donors in the United States, Italy and Spain gave samples during acute or convalescent COVID-19. T cells, B-cell-depleted T cells, or PBMCs provided the cDNA or gDNA that served as material.

Germline V gene sequence: CDR1 SGHNT, CDR2 YYREEE (reference sequence). CDR3 size: 11 residues. The germline V and J ends were trimmed by 5 bases and 7 bases, with 9 bases remaining between them. Per the study methods: Estimation of nucleated cell counts relied on the amplification of reference gene primers. TCRdb's table, derived via immunoSEQ multiplex PCR, lists solely in-frame clones and lacks some. V, J and clone size are those of that table, while D and trimming were read from the DNA. This sample has 81,000 or so clones, with around 89% found just once. J is TRBJ1-1 and V is TRBV5-4, with D perhaps matching TRBD1 (5 bases). Sequenced: peripheral blood. This sequence was found in a man between 65 and 85 years old with active or convalescent COVID-19. The CDR3 coding sequence is TGTGCCAGCAGTTCGGGGGGTGAAGCTTTCTTT. It translates to CASSSGGEAFF.